The sequence of this T cell receptor (beta chain) was determined in a study of blood T cell repertoires in COVID-19. Study information: Material from acute and convalescent COVID-19 was sourced from the United States, Italy and Spain.

The V and J ends lost 0 bases and 4 bases respectively, with 18 bases between them. CDR1 and CDR2 (germline): GTSNPN, SVGIG (reference sequence). This CDR3 has 16 amino acids. All enrollees were about 18 to 100 years old and from 20 to 25 US areas. Allocation to cohorts depended on clinical history reported by the participants. Generated by immunoSEQ multiplex PCR, the TCRdb table keeps only in-frame clones and is missing some. The sample has 300,000 to 450,000 clones; about 88% are singletons. This sequence joins TRBV30 and TRBJ1-2, with TRBD1 as a possible D gene (6 bases). This receptor was identified in a woman under 40 who had recovered from COVID-19. The sequencing input was PBMCs or T cells enriched from blood (not recorded which). The CDR3 bases are TGTGCCTGGAGTGTACCTCGCGGGGGCACGGGCTATGGCTACACCTTC. Translation gives CAWSVPRGGTGYGYTF.